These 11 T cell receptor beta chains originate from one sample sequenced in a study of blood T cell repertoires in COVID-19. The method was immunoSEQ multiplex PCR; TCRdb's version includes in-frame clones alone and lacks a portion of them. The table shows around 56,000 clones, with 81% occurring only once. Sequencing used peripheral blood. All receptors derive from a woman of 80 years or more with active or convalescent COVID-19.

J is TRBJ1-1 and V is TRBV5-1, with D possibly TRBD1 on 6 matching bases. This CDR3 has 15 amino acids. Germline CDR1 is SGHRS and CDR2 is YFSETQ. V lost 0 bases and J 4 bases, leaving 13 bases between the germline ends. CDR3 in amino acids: CASSLGGGWGTEAFF. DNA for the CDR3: TGCGCCAGCAGCTTGGGTGGGGGCTGGGGCACTGAAGCTTTCTTT. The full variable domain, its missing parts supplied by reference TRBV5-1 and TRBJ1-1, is KAGVTQTPRYLIKTRGQQVTLSCSPISGHRSVSWYQQTPGQGLQFLFEYFSETQRNKGNFPGRFSGRQFSNSRSEMNVSTLELGDSALYLCASSLGGGWGTEAFFGQGTRLTVV.

CDR3 sequence: CASSPNRARGRTEAFF. CDR3 in DNA: TGTGCCAGCAGCCCGAACAGGGCACGGGGTAGAACTGAAGCTTTCTTT. The V and J genes are TRBV6-2 or TRBV6-3 and TRBJ1-1, with D possibly TRBD1 on 6 matching bases. Germline CDR1 reads MNHEY; CDR2 reads SVGEGT. Trimming removed 6 bases from V and 5 bases from J, with 22 bases in between. The CDR3 totals 16 residues.

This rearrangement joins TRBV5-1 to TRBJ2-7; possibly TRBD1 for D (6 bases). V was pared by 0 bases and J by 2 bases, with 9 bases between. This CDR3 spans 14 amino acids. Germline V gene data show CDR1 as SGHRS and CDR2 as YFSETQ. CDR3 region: CASSLGDKPYEQYF. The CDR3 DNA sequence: TGCGCCAGCAGCTTGGGGGACAAACCCTACGAGCAGTACTTC.

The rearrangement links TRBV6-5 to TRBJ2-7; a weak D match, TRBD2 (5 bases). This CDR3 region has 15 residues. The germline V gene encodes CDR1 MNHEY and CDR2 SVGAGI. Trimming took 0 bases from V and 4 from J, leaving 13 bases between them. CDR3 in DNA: TGTGCCAGCAGTTACTCCGGGGTCTCGGGTTACGAGCAGTACTTC. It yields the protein CASSYSGVSGYEQYF.

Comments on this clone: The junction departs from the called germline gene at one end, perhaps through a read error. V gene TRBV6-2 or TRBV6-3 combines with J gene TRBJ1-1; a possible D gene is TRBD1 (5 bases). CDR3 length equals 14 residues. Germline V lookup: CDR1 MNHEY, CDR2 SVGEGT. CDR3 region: CASSGAGFGAEAFF. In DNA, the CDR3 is TGTGCCAGCAGTGGAGCAGGGTTTGGGGCTGAGGCTTTCTTT.

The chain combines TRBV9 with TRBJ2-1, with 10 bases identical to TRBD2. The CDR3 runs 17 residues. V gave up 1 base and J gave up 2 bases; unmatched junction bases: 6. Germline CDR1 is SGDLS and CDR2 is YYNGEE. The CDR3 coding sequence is TGTGCCAGCAGCGTAACGCAAGCGGGGGGGACCTACAATGAGCAGTTCTTC. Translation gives CASSVTQAGGTYNEQFF.

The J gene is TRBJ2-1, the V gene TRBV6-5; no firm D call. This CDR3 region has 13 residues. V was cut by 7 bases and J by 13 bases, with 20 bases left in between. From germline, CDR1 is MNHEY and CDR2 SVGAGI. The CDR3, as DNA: TGTGCCAGCAACCCCATCTTGGCGGCAGCCCAGTTCTTC. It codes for CASNPILAAAQFF.

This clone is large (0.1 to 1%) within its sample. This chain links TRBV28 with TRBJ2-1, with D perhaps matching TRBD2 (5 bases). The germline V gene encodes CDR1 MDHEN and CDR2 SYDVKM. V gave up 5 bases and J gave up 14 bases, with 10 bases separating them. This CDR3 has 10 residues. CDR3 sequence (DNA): TGTGCCAGCAGTCCGGGGATGGAGTTCTTC. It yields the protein CASSPGMEFF.

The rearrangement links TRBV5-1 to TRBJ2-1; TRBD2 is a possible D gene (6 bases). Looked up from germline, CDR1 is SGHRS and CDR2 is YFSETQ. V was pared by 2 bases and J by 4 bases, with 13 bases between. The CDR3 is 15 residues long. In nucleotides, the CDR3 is TGCGCCAGCAGCTTAGGCGGGGAGACGTACAATGAGCAGTTCTTC. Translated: CASSLGGETYNEQFF.

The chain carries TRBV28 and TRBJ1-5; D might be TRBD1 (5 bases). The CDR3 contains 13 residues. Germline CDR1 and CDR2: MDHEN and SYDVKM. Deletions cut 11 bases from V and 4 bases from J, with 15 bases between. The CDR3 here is CAGQGFGNQPQHF. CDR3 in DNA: TGTGCCGGGCAGGGTTTTGGGAATCAGCCCCAGCATTTT.

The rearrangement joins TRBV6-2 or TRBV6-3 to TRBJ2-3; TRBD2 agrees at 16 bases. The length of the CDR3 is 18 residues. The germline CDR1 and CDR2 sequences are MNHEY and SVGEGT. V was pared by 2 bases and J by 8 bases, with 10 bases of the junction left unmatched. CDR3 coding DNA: TGTGCCAGCAGTTACCCAGGGACTAGCGGGGGGGTATCCGGTACGCAGTATTTT. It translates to CASSYPGTSGGVSGTQYF.